Presented here are 30 T cell receptor beta chains from one specimen sequenced in a study of T cell repertoires in cytomegalovirus infection. TCRdb re-called the reads with MiXCR, one entry per CDR3 protein. In the table there are about 530,000 distinct CDR3 sequences, around 27% of which are singletons. The specimen was PBMCs. These receptors were collected from a human donor in good health (CMV status not recorded). Some clones in this sample may be carry-over from other donors' samples.

This chain joins TRBV19 and TRBJ1-2; perhaps TRBD1 as D (5 bases). Germline CDR1 is LNHDA and CDR2 is SQIVND (reference sequence). The CDR3 spans 13 residues. The V end lost 9 bases, the J end lost 4 bases, and 15 bases lay between the germline ends. The CDR3: CARVSGHPYGYTF. CDR3 DNA: TGTGCCAGGGTTTCAGGGCATCCCTATGGCTACACCTTC.

This clonotype turned up a few times. V is TRBV6-6 and J is TRBJ2-1; 9 bases map to TRBD2. The germline V gene encodes CDR1 MNHNY and CDR2 SVGAGI (reference sequence). The V gene end was trimmed by 0 bases and the J gene end by 5 bases; junction bases not matched to a gene: 11. This CDR3 is 18 amino acids long. The CDR3 spells CASSYSVGLARGHNEQFF. CDR3 DNA sequence: TGTGCCAGCAGTTACTCCGTGGGACTAGCTAGGGGACACAATGAGCAGTTCTTC.

The genes are TRBV4-3 and TRBJ2-5, with TRBD1 identical over 9 bases. The CDR3 consists of 15 residues. V gave up 3 bases and J gave up 4 bases; unmatched junction bases: 6. Per germline, CDR1 LGHNA and CDR2 YSLEER. CDR3 sequence reads: CASSQIQGAGETQYF. The CDR3 DNA follows: TGCGCCAGCAGCCAGATACAGGGGGCGGGAGAGACCCAGTACTTC.

The chain recombines TRBV24-1 with TRBJ1-1, with D unresolved. Germline assignment: CDR1 KGHDR and CDR2 SFDVKD. The V gene lost 3 bases and the J gene lost 1 base, with 8 bases spanning the gap. The CDR3 has 14 amino acids. CDR3 DNA sequence: TGTGCCACCAGTGATGACGGCAGGAACACTGAAGCTTTCTTT. This encodes CATSDDGRNTEAFF.

This clonotype was counted a few times. This chain links TRBV15 with TRBJ2-7; 9 nucleotides align to TRBD1. The germline gives CDR1 LNHNV, CDR2 YYDKDF (reference sequence). The ends lost 2 bases at V and 2 bases at J; junction bases unmatched: 4. The CDR3 has 15 residues. The CDR3 bases are TGTGCCACCAGCAGACAGACAGGGGGTCCCTACGAGCAGTACTTC. Translating gives CATSRQTGGPYEQYF.

This clonotype was found many times. DNA of the CDR3: TGTGCCAGCAGCTTAGTTCAACTAGCGGGCGACACCGGGGAGCTGTTTTTT. It specifies CASSLVQLAGDTGELFF. The chain joins TRBV7-2 to TRBJ2-2; 9 nucleotides agree with TRBD2. The CDR3 spans 17 residues. V lost 1 base to trimming and J lost 3 bases; unmatched junction nucleotides: 6. Germline CDR1 is SGHTA and CDR2 is FQGNSA.

Details on this clonotype: A much larger clone differs from this one at a single base, so this may be a read error. This chain uses TRBV7-2 with TRBJ2-1; tentatively, D is TRBD1 (6 bases). The CDR3 spans 16 residues. CDR1 is SGHTA and CDR2 is FQGNSA in the germline V gene. The CDR3: CASSLVAGVPYNEQSF. DNA of the CDR3: TGTGCCAGCAGCTTAGTGGCAGGGGTACCCTACAATGAGCAGTCCTTC.

For the CDR3, the DNA is TGCAGCCCTAGGAGGGAGGAGACAAATACGCAGTATTTT. Translation: CSPRREETNTQYF. The chain has TRBV20-1 and TRBJ2-3; TRBD2 might be the D (6 bases). Germline V gene lookup returns CDR1 DFQATT and CDR2 SNEGSKA (reference sequence). The CDR3 runs 13 residues.

The V call is TRBV11-3, the J call TRBJ2-1; no firm D call. CDR1 and CDR2 from the germline V gene are SGHNT and YENEEA. The V and J ends lost 1 base and 7 bases respectively, with 8 bases between them. The CDR3 consists of 13 residues. CDR3 bases: TGTGCCAGCAGCTTAGGAGAGGAGAATGAGCAGTTCTTC. This sequence encodes CASSLGEENEQFF.

This clonotype showed up just a few times. The chain combines TRBV6-6 with TRBJ2-5, with D unresolved. Germline lookup yields CDR1 MNHNY and CDR2 SVGAGI (reference sequence). Trimming shortened V by 6 bases and J by 1 base, and 9 bases separated the two germline ends. The CDR3 covers 13 residues. Here the CDR3 DNA reads TGTGCCAGCAGGGCGTGGAGCCAAGAGACCCAGTACTTC. Amino acids: CASRAWSQETQYF.

The V call is TRBV29-1, the J call TRBJ1-4, with TRBD1 as a possible D gene (6 bases). Germline loops: CDR1 SQVTM, CDR2 ANQGSEA. The length of the CDR3 is 15 residues. Trimming removed 3 bases at V and 0 bases at J, with 11 bases between. The CDR3 coding sequence is TGCAGCGTTGACAACAGGGAGGCAACTAATGAAAAACTGTTTTTT. Translation gives CSVDNREATNEKLFF.

The chain recombines TRBV6-5 with TRBJ2-7; D may be TRBD1 (5 bases). V lost 0 bases and J 8 bases, leaving 20 bases between the germline ends. CDR1 and CDR2 from the germline V gene are MNHEY and SVGAGI. This CDR3 region has 16 residues. CDR3 sequence: CASSYSRRVKINQQYV. DNA of the CDR3: TGTGCCAGCAGTTACTCCCGCAGGGTGAAAATAAACCAGCAGTACGTC.

The chain carries TRBV6-4 and TRBJ2-7; the D gene is possibly TRBD1 (5 bases). Looked up from germline, CDR1 is MRHNA and CDR2 is SNTAGT. CDR3 length: 12 residues. V gave up 6 bases and J gave up 5 bases, with 11 bases separating them. CDR3: CASRSTRDEQYV. Here the CDR3 DNA reads TGTGCCAGCAGATCTACCAGGGACGAGCAGTACGTC.

This clonotype showed up many times. The CDR3: CASSLAQGADTQYF. In DNA form, the CDR3 reads TGTGCCAGCAGCTTAGCGCAGGGAGCAGATACGCAGTATTTT. The genes are TRBV7-2 and TRBJ2-3; D tentatively fits TRBD1 or TRBD2 (5 bases each). The CDR3 totals 14 residues. The germline CDR1 and CDR2 sequences are SGHTA and FQGNSA. Trimming took off 0 bases at V and 4 bases at J, with 8 bases between the two ends.

This chain links TRBV19 with TRBJ2-2; a weak D match, TRBD2 (7 bases). V gave up 7 bases and J gave up 10 bases, with 10 bases separating them. The CDR3 loop spans 11 amino acids. Germline CDR1 reads LNHDA; CDR2 reads SQIVND (reference sequence). The CDR3 reads CASIGGAELFF. In DNA, the CDR3 is TGTGCCAGTATAGGGGGGGCGGAGCTGTTTTTT.

The V call is TRBV20-1, the J call TRBJ2-5; either TRBD1 or TRBD2 may supply D (6 bases each). Trimming pared 6 bases from V and 4 bases from J, leaving 15 bases between. Germline lookup yields CDR1 DFQATT and CDR2 SNEGSKA (reference sequence). The CDR3 length is 13 residues. The CDR3 nucleotides are TGCAGTGCGGGAGTGGGGGGCGTAGAGACCCAGTACTTC. It yields the protein CSAGVGGVETQYF.

This clonotype appeared a few times. V gene TRBV5-5 combines with J gene TRBJ2-2; D may be TRBD1 or TRBD2 (5 bases each). The CDR3 contains 14 residues. In germline, CDR1 is SGHKS, CDR2 YYEKEE (reference sequence). V was pared by 4 bases and J by 3 bases, with 10 bases between. CDR3 bases: TGTGCCAGCAGCCGGGACCCTGACACCGGGGAGCTGTTTTTT. Residues: CASSRDPDTGELFF.

Only a few counts were recorded for this clonotype. V usage is TRBV11-2 and J usage is TRBJ2-1; unclear D gene. CDR1 and CDR2 from the germline V gene are SGHAT and FQNNGV. The V end lost 6 bases, the J end lost 0 bases, and 9 bases lay between the germline ends. CDR3 length equals 14 residues. Here the CDR3 reads CASSSTSSYNEQFF. Here the CDR3 DNA reads TGTGCCAGCAGTTCCACGAGCTCCTACAATGAGCAGTTCTTC.

This chain connects TRBV4-3 to TRBJ2-5, with 8 bases fitting TRBD2. With V trimmed by 0 bases and J by 5 bases, 14 bases remained unmatched. In germline, CDR1 is LGHNA, CDR2 YSLEER. The CDR3 sequence is 18 residues long. CDR3: CASSQDLTSSGSGETQYF. DNA of the CDR3: TGCGCCAGCAGCCAAGATCTAACATCCAGCGGGAGCGGTGAGACCCAGTACTTC.

This clonotype was detected ten times or more. Its ends do not fully match the called genes, so a read error is possible. The chain combines TRBV7-6 with TRBJ2-3; 12 bases agree with TRBD2. Per the germline V gene, CDR1 is SGHVS and CDR2 is FNYEAQ. There are 14 residues in the CDR3. This CDR3 reads CASSLAGGSDTQYF. CDR3 nucleotides: TGTGCCAGCAGCCTAGCGGGAGGGTCAGATACGCAGTATTTT.

This clonotype was detected a few times. CDR3 protein: CASSLQGLPNEQFF. CDR3 nucleotide sequence: TGTGCCAGCAGCTTACAGGGGCTGCCGAATGAGCAGTTCTTC. The rearrangement links TRBV7-3 to TRBJ2-1; D might be TRBD1 (6 bases). This CDR3 has 14 amino acids. CDR1 is SGHTA and CDR2 is FQGTGA in the germline V gene. The V and J ends lost 2 bases and 7 bases respectively, with 12 bases between them.

The chain has TRBV7-8 and TRBJ2-7; tentatively, D is TRBD1 or TRBD2 (5 bases each). This CDR3 spans 15 amino acids. Trimming pared 4 bases from V and 3 bases from J, leaving 16 bases between. Germline CDR1 reads SGHVS; CDR2 reads FQNEAQ. Written as DNA, the CDR3 is TGTGCCAGCAGCTCCCGAGGGGCGGGCCTCTACGAGCAGTACGTC. It specifies CASSSRGAGLYEQYV.

The CDR3 sequence is CASSQQGREGYTF. The CDR3 region has the DNA TGTGCCAGCAGCCAACAGGGACGGGAAGGCTACACCTTC. The chain employs TRBV7-6 and TRBJ1-2; the D gene is possibly TRBD1 (6 bases). V gave up 5 bases and J gave up 8 bases, with 15 bases separating them. Germline V gene data show CDR1 as SGHVS and CDR2 as FNYEAQ. CDR3 length: 13 amino acids.

This rearrangement joins TRBV20-1 to TRBJ1-5; 11 nucleotides align to TRBD1. The CDR3 length is 15 residues. J lost 7 bases, V lost 2 bases, and 7 bases had no gene match. The germline CDR1 and CDR2 sequences are DFQATT and SNEGSKA (reference sequence). The chain's CDR3 is CSARRDRGTGQPQHF. CDR3 DNA sequence: TGCAGTGCTAGAAGGGACAGGGGGACGGGGCAGCCCCAGCATTTT.

This clonotype occurred a few times. This chain uses TRBV11-2 with TRBJ2-2; tentative D call: TRBD1 (5 bases). This CDR3 spans 16 amino acids. Per germline, CDR1 SGHAT and CDR2 FQNNGV. V was trimmed by 6 bases and J by 3 bases, leaving 17 bases between them. The CDR3 loop reads CASSSHHGQHTGELFF. CDR3 nucleotides: TGTGCCAGCAGTTCCCACCATGGACAACACACCGGGGAGCTGTTTTTT.

The V gene is TRBV7-6, the J gene TRBJ2-7; TRBD2 is a possible D gene (6 bases). This CDR3 spans 18 amino acids. Per germline, CDR1 SGHVS and CDR2 FNYEAQ. Trimming removed 5 bases from V and 2 bases from J, with 25 bases in between. CDR3 sequence reads: CASSPLRVLRGLPYEQYV. CDR3 nucleotides: TGTGCCAGCAGCCCACTCCGGGTTTTGCGGGGCCTTCCCTACGAGCAGTACGTC.

This clonotype has only a few counts. V usage is TRBV15 and J usage is TRBJ1-1, with a tentative D call TRBD1 (6 bases). The CDR3 is made up of 15 amino acids. V shed 3 bases and J shed 5 bases, with 16 bases lying between them. Germline assignment: CDR1 LNHNV and CDR2 YYDKDF (reference sequence). For the CDR3, the DNA is TGTGCCACCAGCAGCTATCCGGGACACTTAACTGAAGCTTTCTTT. It codes for CATSSYPGHLTEAFF.

This clonotype was detected only a few times. The chain uses TRBV12-3 or TRBV12-4 and TRBJ2-7, with 10 bases aligning to TRBD1. The CDR3 contains 14 residues. V shed 6 bases and J 4 bases; nucleotides not matched to a gene: 6. The DNA of the CDR3 is TGTGCCAGCAGCCGTCGACAGGGGGCTTACGAGCAGTACTTC. Amino acids: CASSRRQGAYEQYF.

V is TRBV7-2 and J is TRBJ1-1; no definite D call. Looked up from germline, CDR1 is SGHTA and CDR2 is FQGNSA. CDR3 size: 14 residues. Trimming took 1 base from V and 4 from J, leaving 10 bases between them. CDR3 nucleotide sequence: TGTGCCAGCAGCTTAGAGTGGGAGCGCACTGAAGCTTTCTTT. Translating gives CASSLEWERTEAFF.

This clonotype came up a few times. Sequence at one end of the junction differs from germline and may be a read error. The chain has TRBV27 and TRBJ2-1, with no clear D. The CDR3 spans 10 residues. Germline CDR1 and CDR2: MNHEY and SMNVEV (reference sequence). In nucleotides, the CDR3 is TGTGCCAGCAGTTTAAAAAACAAGAGCTTC. Protein: CASSLKNKSF.